This TCR beta chain was observed in a study of Tregs in tolerant kidney transplant recipients. Looking at the study overall: The nonmyeloablative bone marrow transplants came from related graft donors, with transient mixed chimerism.

TCRdb's copy holds only in-frame clones and misses some; the assay was immunoSEQ multiplex PCR. The table records approximately 98,000 clones, roughly 89% of them present only once. Notes on this clone: Its antigen remains unidentified.

CDR3 length: 18 amino acids. J lost 3 bases, V lost 0 bases, and 13 bases had no gene match. Per germline, CDR1 SGHTA and CDR2 FQGNSA. General study results and limits: Some patients' samples used different primers over time, so nucleotide sequences weren't comparable.

CD4+CD25+CD127- Tregs, CD4+CD25- non-Tregs, CD4 and CD8 cells were sorted. This chain uses TRBV7-2 with TRBJ2-7, with 8 bases aligning to TRBD2. Material: CD4+ T cells from blood, obtained before the transplant. This receptor was taken from a human donor who received a combined kidney and bone marrow transplant. The CDR3 reads CASSLAGVAGGGLYEQYF. The DNA of the CDR3 is TGTGCCAGCAGCTTAGCGGGGGTCGCCGGCGGGGGGCTCTACGAGCAGTACTTC.